This TCR beta chain was captured in a study of T cells in Graves' hyperthyroidism and ophthalmopathy. Study results and caveats: A model of 13 V-J features distinguished ophthalmopathy from stable hyperthyroidism.

Concerning this clonotype: Its antigen remains unknown.

Disease lasting under 3 months, a NOSPECS grade of at least 4, and a Clinical Activity Score of at least 3 were features of the ophthalmopathy patients. The J segment lost 0 bases and the V segment lost 5 bases, leaving 6 bases of the junction unmatched. This CDR3 has 15 amino acids. Germline loops: CDR1 MNHNS, CDR2 SASEGT. What was amplified from RNA transcripts were TCR beta CDR3 regions. Initially, a first-round RT-PCR of the TCR CDR3 employed the HTBI primer set. TCRdb ran MiXCR on the multiplex PCR reads and lists one entry per CDR3 protein. The profile shows hundreds of thousands of distinct CDR3 sequences, around 13% of them singletons.

This TCR came from a woman between 45 and 60 years old with Graves' ophthalmopathy. The sample comprised blood. The J gene is TRBJ1-1, the V gene TRBV6-1; 7 positions agree with TRBD1. The CDR3 region has the DNA TGTGCCAGCAGTCGAGACAGGGCCATGAACACTGAAGCTTTCTTT. Translation: CASSRDRAMNTEAFF.